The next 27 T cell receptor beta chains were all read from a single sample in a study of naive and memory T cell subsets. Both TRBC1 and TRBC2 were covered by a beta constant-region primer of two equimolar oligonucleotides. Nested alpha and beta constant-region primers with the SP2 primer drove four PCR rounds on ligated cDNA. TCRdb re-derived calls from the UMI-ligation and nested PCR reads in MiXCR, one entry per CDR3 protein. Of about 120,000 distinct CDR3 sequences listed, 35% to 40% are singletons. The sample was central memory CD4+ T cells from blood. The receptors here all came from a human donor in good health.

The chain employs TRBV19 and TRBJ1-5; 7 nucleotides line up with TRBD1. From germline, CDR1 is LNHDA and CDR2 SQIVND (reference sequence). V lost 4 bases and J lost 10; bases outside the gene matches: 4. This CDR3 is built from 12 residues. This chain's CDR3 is CASSKGAFPQHF. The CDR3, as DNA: TGTGCCAGTAGTAAGGGGGCGTTTCCCCAGCATTTT.

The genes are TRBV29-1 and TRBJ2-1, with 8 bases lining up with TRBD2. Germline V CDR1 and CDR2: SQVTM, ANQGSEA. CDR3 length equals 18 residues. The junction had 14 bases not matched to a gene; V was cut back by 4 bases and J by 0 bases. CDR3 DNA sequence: TGCAGCGTTGGGTCCCTTGCCAGCGGGAGTTTCTCCTACAATGAGCAGTTCTTC. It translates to CSVGSLASGSFSYNEQFF.

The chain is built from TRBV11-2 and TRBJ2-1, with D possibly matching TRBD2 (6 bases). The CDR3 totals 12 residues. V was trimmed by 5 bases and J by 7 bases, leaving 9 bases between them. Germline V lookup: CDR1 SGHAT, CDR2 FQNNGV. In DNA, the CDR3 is TGTGCCAGCAGCCGCCTAGCGAATGAGCAGTTCTTC. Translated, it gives CASSRLANEQFF.

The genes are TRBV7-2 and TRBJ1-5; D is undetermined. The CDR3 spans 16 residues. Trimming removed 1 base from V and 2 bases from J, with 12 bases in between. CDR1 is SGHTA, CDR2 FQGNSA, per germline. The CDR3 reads CASSLETGRGNQPQHF. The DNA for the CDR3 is TGTGCCAGCAGCTTAGAAACGGGGAGAGGCAATCAGCCCCAGCATTTT.

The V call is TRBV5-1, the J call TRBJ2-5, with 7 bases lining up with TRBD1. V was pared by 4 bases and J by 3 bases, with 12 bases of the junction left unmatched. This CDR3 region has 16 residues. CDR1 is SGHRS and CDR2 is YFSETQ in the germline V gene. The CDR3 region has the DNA TGCGCCAGCAGCCTGGGAACGGGACAGAGAAAAGAGACCCAGTACTTC. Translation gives CASSLGTGQRKETQYF.

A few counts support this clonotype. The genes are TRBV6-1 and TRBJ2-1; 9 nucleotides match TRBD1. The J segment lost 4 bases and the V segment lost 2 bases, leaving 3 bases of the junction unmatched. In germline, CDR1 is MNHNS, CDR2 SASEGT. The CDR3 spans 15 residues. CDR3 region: CASSETGGRYNEQFF. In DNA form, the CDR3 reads TGTGCCAGCAGTGAAACAGGGGGCAGGTACAATGAGCAGTTCTTC.

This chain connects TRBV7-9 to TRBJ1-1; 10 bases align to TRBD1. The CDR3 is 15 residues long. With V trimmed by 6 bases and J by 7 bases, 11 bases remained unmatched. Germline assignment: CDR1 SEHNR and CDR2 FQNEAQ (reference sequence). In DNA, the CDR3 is TGTGCCAGCAGTCAACCGGGACAGGGGATACGTGAAGCTTTCTTT. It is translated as CASSQPGQGIREAFF. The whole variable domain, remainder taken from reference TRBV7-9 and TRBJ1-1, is DTGVSQNPRHKITKRGQNVTFRCDPISEHNRLYWYRQTLGQGPEFLTYFQNEAQLEKSRLLSDRFSAERPKGSFSTLEIQRTEQGDSAMYLCASSQPGQGIREAFFGQGTRLTVV.

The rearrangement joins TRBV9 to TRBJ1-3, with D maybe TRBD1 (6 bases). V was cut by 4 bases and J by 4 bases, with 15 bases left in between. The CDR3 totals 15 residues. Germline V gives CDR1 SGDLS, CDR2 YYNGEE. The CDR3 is CASSSRWGQGNTIYF. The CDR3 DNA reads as TGTGCCAGCAGCTCCCGGTGGGGGCAAGGAAACACCATATATTTT.

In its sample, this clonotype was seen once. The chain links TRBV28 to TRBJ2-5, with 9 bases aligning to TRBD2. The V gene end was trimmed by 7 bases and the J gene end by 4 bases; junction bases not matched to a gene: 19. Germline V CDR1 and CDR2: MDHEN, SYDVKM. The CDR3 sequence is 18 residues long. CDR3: CASNRGLPGLASIETQYF. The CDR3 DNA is TGTGCCAGCAATAGGGGGTTGCCGGGACTAGCAAGCATAGAGACCCAGTACTTC.

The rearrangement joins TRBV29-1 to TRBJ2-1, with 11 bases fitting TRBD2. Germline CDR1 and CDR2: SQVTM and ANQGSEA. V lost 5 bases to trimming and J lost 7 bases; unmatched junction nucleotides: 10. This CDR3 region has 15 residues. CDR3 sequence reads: CSVLLAASGRNEQFF. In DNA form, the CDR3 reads TGCAGCGTTTTACTTGCGGCTAGCGGGAGGAATGAGCAGTTCTTC.

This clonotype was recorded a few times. DNA for the CDR3: TGTGCCAGCAGCAAATCCCCCCCCTACGAGCAGTACTTC. Translating gives CASSKSPPYEQYF. The chain combines TRBV11-2 with TRBJ2-7, with D hard to call. The V gene lost 5 bases and the J gene lost 2 bases, with 10 bases spanning the gap. Looked up from germline, CDR1 is SGHAT and CDR2 is FQNNGV. This CDR3 has 13 residues. The whole variable domain, remainder taken from reference TRBV11-2 and TRBJ2-7, is EAGVAQSPRYKIIEKRQSVAFWCNPISGHATLYWYQQILGQGPKLLIQFQNNGVVDDSQLPKDRFSAERLKGVDSTLKIQPAKLEDSAVYLCASSKSPPYEQYFGPGTRLTVT.

The CDR3 region is CAWSSGGGREQFF. The CDR3 DNA reads as TGTGCCTGGAGTAGTGGCGGGGGTCGAGAGCAGTTCTTC. This rearrangement joins TRBV30 to TRBJ2-1, with 7 bases lining up with TRBD2. This CDR3 spans 13 amino acids. The germline V gene encodes CDR1 GTSNPN and CDR2 SVGIG (reference sequence). J was trimmed by 10 bases and V by 2 bases; bases with no gene match: 8.

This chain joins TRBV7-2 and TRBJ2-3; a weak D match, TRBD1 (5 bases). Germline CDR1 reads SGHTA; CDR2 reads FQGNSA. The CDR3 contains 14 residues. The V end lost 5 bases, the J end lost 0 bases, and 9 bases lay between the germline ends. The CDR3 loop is CASSLRQSTDTQYF. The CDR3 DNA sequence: TGTGCCAGCAGCCTCCGACAGAGCACAGATACGCAGTATTTT.

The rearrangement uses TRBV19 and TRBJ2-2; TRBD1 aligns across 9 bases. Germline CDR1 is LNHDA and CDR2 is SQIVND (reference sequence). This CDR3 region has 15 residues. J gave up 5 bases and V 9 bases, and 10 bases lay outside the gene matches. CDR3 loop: CASGKGQGKTGELFF. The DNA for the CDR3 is TGTGCCAGCGGAAAGGGACAGGGAAAGACCGGGGAGCTGTTTTTT.

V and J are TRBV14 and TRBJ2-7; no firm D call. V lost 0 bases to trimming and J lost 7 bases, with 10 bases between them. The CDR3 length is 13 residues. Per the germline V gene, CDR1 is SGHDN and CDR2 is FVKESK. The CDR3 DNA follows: TGTGCCAGCAGCCAAGATATGCTTGGTGAGCAGTACTTC. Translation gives CASSQDMLGEQYF.

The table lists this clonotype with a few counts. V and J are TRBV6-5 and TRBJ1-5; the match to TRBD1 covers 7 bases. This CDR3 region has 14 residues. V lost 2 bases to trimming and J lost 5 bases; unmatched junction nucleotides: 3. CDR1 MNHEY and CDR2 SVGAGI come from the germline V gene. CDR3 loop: CASSYRQGYQPQHF. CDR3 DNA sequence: TGTGCCAGCAGTTACCGACAGGGATATCAGCCCCAGCATTTT.

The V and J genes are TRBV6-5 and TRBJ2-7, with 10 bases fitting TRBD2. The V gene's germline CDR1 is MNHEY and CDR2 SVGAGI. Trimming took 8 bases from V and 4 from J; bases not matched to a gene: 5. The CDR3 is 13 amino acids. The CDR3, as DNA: TGTGCCAGCTTTTCTAGCGGGAGATACGAGCAGTACTTC. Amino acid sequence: CASFSSGRYEQYF.

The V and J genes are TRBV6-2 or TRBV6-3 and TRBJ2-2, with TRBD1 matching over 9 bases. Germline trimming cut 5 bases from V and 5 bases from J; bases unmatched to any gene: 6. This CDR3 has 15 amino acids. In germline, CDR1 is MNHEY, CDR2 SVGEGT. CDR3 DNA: TGTGCCAGCAGTGATGGACAGGGGAGAACCGGGGAGCTGTTTTTT. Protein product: CASSDGQGRTGELFF.

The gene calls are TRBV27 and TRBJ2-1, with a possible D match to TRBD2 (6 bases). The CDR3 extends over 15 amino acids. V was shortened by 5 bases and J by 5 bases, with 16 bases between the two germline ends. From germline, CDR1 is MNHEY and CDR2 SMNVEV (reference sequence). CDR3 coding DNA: TGTGCCAGCAGTGGTGCGGGGTCACTGGACAATGAGCAGTTCTTC. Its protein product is CASSGAGSLDNEQFF.

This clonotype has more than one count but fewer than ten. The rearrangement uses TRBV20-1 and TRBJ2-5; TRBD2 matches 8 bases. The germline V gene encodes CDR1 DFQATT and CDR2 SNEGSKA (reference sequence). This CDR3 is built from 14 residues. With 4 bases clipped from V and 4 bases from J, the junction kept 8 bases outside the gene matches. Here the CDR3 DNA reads TGCAGTGCTAACTCGGGAGGGCTGGTAGAGACCCAGTACTTC. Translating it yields CSANSGGLVETQYF.

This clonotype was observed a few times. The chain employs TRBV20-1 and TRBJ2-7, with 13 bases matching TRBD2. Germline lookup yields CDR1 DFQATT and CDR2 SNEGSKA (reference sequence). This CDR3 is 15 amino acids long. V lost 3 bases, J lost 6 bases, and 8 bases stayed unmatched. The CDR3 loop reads CSASLRTSGSSEQYF. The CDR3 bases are TGCAGTGCTAGCCTTAGGACTAGCGGGAGCAGCGAGCAGTACTTC.

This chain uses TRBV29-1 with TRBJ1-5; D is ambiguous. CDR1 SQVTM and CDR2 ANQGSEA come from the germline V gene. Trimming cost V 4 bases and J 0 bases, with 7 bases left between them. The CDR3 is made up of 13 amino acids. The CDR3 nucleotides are TGCAGCGTTGGTAAAGATAGCAATCAGCCCCAGCATTTT. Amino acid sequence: CSVGKDSNQPQHF.

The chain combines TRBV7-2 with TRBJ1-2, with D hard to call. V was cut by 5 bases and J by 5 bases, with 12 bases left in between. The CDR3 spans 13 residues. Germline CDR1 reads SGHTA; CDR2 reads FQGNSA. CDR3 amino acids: CASSGRGRYGYTF. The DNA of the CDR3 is TGTGCCAGCAGCGGGCGAGGACGATATGGCTACACCTTC.

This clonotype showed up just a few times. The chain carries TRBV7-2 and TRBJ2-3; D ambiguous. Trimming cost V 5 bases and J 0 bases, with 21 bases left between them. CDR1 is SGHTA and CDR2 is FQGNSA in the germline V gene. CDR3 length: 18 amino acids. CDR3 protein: CASSRTQISLRSTDTQYF. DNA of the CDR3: TGTGCCAGCAGCAGAACACAGATTTCCTTAAGGAGCACAGATACGCAGTATTTT.

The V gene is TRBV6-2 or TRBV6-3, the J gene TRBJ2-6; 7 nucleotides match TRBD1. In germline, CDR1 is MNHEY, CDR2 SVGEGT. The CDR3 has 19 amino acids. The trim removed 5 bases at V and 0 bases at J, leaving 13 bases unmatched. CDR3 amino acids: CASSGPSSTGRSGANVLTF. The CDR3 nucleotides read TGTGCCAGCAGTGGACCTTCCTCGACAGGGCGCTCTGGGGCCAACGTCCTGACTTTC.

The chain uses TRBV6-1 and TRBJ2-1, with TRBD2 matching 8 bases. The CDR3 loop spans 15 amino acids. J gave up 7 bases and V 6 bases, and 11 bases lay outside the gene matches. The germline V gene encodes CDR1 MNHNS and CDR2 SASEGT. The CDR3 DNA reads TGTGCCAGCAGCGAGCCCAGCGGGAGCAGGAATGAGCAGTTCTTC. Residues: CASSEPSGSRNEQFF.

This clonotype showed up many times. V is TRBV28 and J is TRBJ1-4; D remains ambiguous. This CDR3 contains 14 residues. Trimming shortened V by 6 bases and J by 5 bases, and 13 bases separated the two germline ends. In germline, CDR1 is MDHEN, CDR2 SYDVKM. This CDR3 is CASRRGRENEKLFF. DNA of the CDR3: TGTGCCAGCAGACGAGGACGGGAGAATGAAAAACTGTTTTTT.